A single sample is the source of the 26 T cell receptor beta chains below, sequenced in a study of blood T cell repertoires in COVID-19. The repertoire was sequenced with immunoSEQ multiplex PCR; TCRdb's copy has only in-frame clones and lacks some. Of around 70,000 clones in the sample, approximately 89% were seen once. The material sequenced was peripheral blood. These receptors were taken from an older woman with active COVID-19.

The J gene is TRBJ2-3, the V gene TRBV7-2; TRBD2 aligns across 9 bases. The V gene end was trimmed by 0 bases and the J gene end by 1 base; junction bases not matched to a gene: 5. The CDR3 spans 17 residues. Germline V CDR1 and CDR2: SGHTA, FQGNSA. CDR3: CASSLAWREGGTDTQYF. The CDR3, as DNA: TGTGCCAGCAGCTTAGCTTGGCGGGAGGGGGGCACAGATACGCAGTATTTT.

This chain joins TRBV5-1 and TRBJ1-6; D is undetermined. The length of the CDR3 is 14 residues. Germline loops: CDR1 SGHRS, CDR2 YFSETQ. V shed 3 bases and J shed 9 bases, with 13 bases lying between them. CDR3 region: CASSSVARGSPLHF. DNA of the CDR3: TGCGCCAGCAGCTCCGTGGCTCGGGGTTCACCCCTCCACTTT.

The rearrangement joins TRBV19 to TRBJ2-1; tentative D call: TRBD2 (5 bases). This CDR3 spans 13 amino acids. The ends were cut back, 7 bases at V and 9 bases at J, with 16 bases in the middle. Germline CDR1 is LNHDA and CDR2 is SQIVND (reference sequence). CDR3 amino acids: CASNSRVSGEQFF. The CDR3 DNA follows: TGTGCCAGTAATAGTAGAGTCAGCGGTGAGCAGTTCTTC.

The rearrangement uses TRBV2 and TRBJ1-5, with 7 bases fitting TRBD1. There are 13 residues in the CDR3. CDR1 and CDR2 from the germline V gene are SNHLY and FYNNEI. After removal of 6 bases from V and 4 bases from J, the junction contained 3 bases not matched to a gene. CDR3 nucleotides: TGTGCCAGCAGCGGACAGGAGAATCAGCCCCAGCATTTT. Protein: CASSGQENQPQHF.

This sequence joins TRBV15 and TRBJ1-1; D call uncertain. Trimming took off 0 bases at V and 5 bases at J, with 13 bases between the two ends. Germline CDR1 and CDR2: LNHNV and YYDKDF (reference sequence). The CDR3 length is 15 residues. CDR3 amino acids: CATSRDLNRVTEAFF. Written as DNA, the CDR3 is TGTGCCACCAGCAGAGATTTAAATCGGGTTACTGAAGCTTTCTTT.

This rearrangement joins TRBV5-5 to TRBJ2-7; TRBD1 matches 8 bases. There are 14 residues in the CDR3. The junction had 5 bases not matched to a gene; V was cut back by 4 bases and J by 2 bases. Germline V gene data show CDR1 as SGHKS and CDR2 as YYEKEE (reference sequence). CDR3 bases: TGTGCCAGCAGCCCGGGACAGGTTCCCTACGAGCAGTACTTC. This codes for CASSPGQVPYEQYF.

The rearrangement links TRBV5-1 to TRBJ2-1, with 7 bases identical to TRBD2. Trimming took 2 bases from V and 7 from J; bases not matched to a gene: 0. CDR1 and CDR2 from the germline V gene are SGHRS and YFSETQ. The CDR3 is made up of 12 amino acids. The DNA for the CDR3 is TGCGCCAGCAGCTTACTAGCGAATGAGCAGTTCTTC. It encodes CASSLLANEQFF.

The chain is built from TRBV15 and TRBJ1-2, with D possibly being TRBD1 (6 bases). Germline V gene sequence: CDR1 LNHNV, CDR2 YYDKDF (reference sequence). Between the trimmed V and J ends, which lost 2 bases and 4 bases, there was a span of 11 bases. The CDR3 totals 14 residues. The CDR3 bases are TGTGCCACCAGCAGAAACAGGGACCCCTATGGCTACACCTTC. It specifies CATSRNRDPYGYTF. The variable domain in full, with the rest retrieved from reference TRBV15 and TRBJ1-2, is DAMVIQNPRYQVTQFGKPVTLSCSQTLNHNVMYWYQQKSSQAPKLLFHYYDKDFNNEADTPDNFQSRRPNTSFCFLDIRSPGLGDTAMYLCATSRNRDPYGYTFGSGTRLTVV.

The chain employs TRBV7-5 and TRBJ2-7; the table calls TRBD2, which could not be checked here. TRBV7-5 represents a pseudogene. The CDR3 runs to 16 residues. CDR3 sequence: CVRSLGGSGIVYEQYF. CDR3 in DNA: TGTGTCAGAAGCTTAGGTGGTTCGGGGATAGTATACGAGCAGTACTTC.

The chain links TRBV24-1 to TRBJ1-5, with D unclear. Germline lookup yields CDR1 KGHDR and CDR2 SFDVKD. This CDR3 contains 12 residues. V lost 1 base and J 9 bases, leaving 6 bases between the germline ends. The CDR3 sequence: CATSDFNRPQHF. CDR3 nucleotides: TGTGCCACCAGTGATTTCAACAGGCCCCAGCATTTT.

The J gene is TRBJ2-7, the V gene TRBV6-5; D is possibly TRBD1 (6 bases). V dropped 0 bases and J dropped 0 bases, with 9 bases sitting between them. The germline CDR1 and CDR2 sequences are MNHEY and SVGAGI. The CDR3 is 15 residues long. The CDR3 bases are TGTGCCAGCAGTTACTCGGCCAGGGGCTCCTACGAGCAGTACTTC. The encoded protein is CASSYSARGSYEQYF.

V and J are TRBV28 and TRBJ2-1; 10 nucleotides match TRBD2. Per germline, CDR1 MDHEN and CDR2 SYDVKM. The trim removed 8 bases at V and 5 bases at J, leaving 9 bases unmatched. The CDR3 covers 15 residues. The CDR3 loop is CASATSGAGNNEQFF. CDR3 sequence (DNA): TGTGCCAGCGCCACTAGCGGGGCGGGCAACAATGAGCAGTTCTTC.

The V gene is TRBV11-2, the J gene TRBJ2-1, with TRBD1 matching 7 bases. With V trimmed by 3 bases and J by 2 bases, 1 base remained unmatched. The CDR3 length is 14 residues. Per germline, CDR1 SGHAT and CDR2 FQNNGV. As DNA, the CDR3 is TGTGCCAGCAGCTTGCAGGGGGCCTACAATGAGCAGTTCTTC. Translation gives CASSLQGAYNEQFF.

The J gene is TRBJ1-5, the V gene TRBV19; D not certain. CDR1 and CDR2 from the germline V gene are LNHDA and SQIVND (reference sequence). The CDR3 has 14 residues. Trimming removed 3 bases from V and 9 bases from J, with 15 bases in between. The CDR3 loop is CASSISGSAWPQHF. The CDR3 nucleotides are TGTGCCAGTAGTATTTCTGGCAGCGCATGGCCCCAGCATTTT.

The chain uses TRBV2 and TRBJ2-1; a possible D gene is TRBD2 (7 bases). V was cut by 5 bases and J by 1 base, with 21 bases left in between. This CDR3 contains 18 residues. Germline V gene data show CDR1 as SNHLY and CDR2 as FYNNEI. The CDR3: CASSSRGGGTGSYNEQFF. In DNA form, the CDR3 reads TGTGCCAGCAGTTCCCGCGGGGGCGGGACGGGTTCCTACAATGAGCAGTTCTTC.

The chain combines TRBV7-9 with TRBJ2-7; D is undetermined. Germline CDR1 reads SEHNR; CDR2 reads FQNEAQ (reference sequence). This CDR3 has 12 residues. Trimming removed 6 bases at V and 3 bases at J, with 9 bases between. This CDR3 reads CASSQTFYEQYF. CDR3 bases: TGTGCCAGCAGTCAGACTTTCTACGAGCAGTACTTC.

The CDR3 DNA reads TGTGCCAGCAGTTCCGGGACAAGATATGGTGAGCAGTTCTTC. This codes for CASSSGTRYGEQFF. This sequence joins TRBV28 and TRBJ2-1, with D possibly being TRBD1 (6 bases). This CDR3 is 14 amino acids long. Trimming took off 4 bases at V and 9 bases at J, with 16 bases between the two ends. Germline CDR1 and CDR2: MDHEN and SYDVKM.

The rearrangement uses TRBV28 and TRBJ1-2; possible D gene TRBD1, 6 bases. Germline V CDR1 and CDR2: MDHEN, SYDVKM. The CDR3 loop spans 13 amino acids. The V end lost 6 bases, the J end lost 2 bases, and 10 bases lay between the germline ends. The CDR3 sequence is CASRADRNYGYTF. DNA of the CDR3: TGTGCCAGCAGGGCCGACAGGAACTATGGCTACACCTTC.

The V gene is TRBV6-5, the J gene TRBJ1-2; D perhaps matches TRBD1 (6 bases). This CDR3 contains 15 residues. V was pared by 6 bases and J by 3 bases, with 17 bases between. CDR1 is MNHEY, CDR2 SVGAGI, per germline. CDR3 loop: CASRDKLRTDYGYTF. CDR3 DNA sequence: TGTGCCAGCAGAGATAAGCTTCGGACAGACTATGGCTACACCTTC.

The chain employs TRBV19 and TRBJ2-7, with TRBD2 identical over 8 bases. The CDR3 runs 16 residues. Germline CDR1 reads LNHDA; CDR2 reads SQIVND (reference sequence). The junction had 13 bases not matched to a gene; V was cut back by 3 bases and J by 6 bases. Written as DNA, the CDR3 is TGTGCCAGTAGTATCTCGTACGGGGGGGCGCGATCCGAGCAGTACTTC. Translation gives CASSISYGGARSEQYF.

The chain is built from TRBV5-4 and TRBJ2-5, with a tentative D call TRBD2 (6 bases). CDR3 length equals 13 residues. The V gene lost 5 bases and the J gene lost 5 bases, with 13 bases spanning the gap. CDR1 is SGHNT and CDR2 is YYREEE in the germline V gene (reference sequence). CDR3 residues: CASREGRVETQYF. CDR3 sequence (DNA): TGTGCCAGCAGGGAGGGTAGAGTGGAGACCCAGTACTTC.

The chain carries TRBV28 and TRBJ1-1; no reliable D call. CDR1 and CDR2 from the germline V gene are MDHEN and SYDVKM. Trimming stripped 4 bases from V and 7 bases from J, with 16 bases between. The CDR3 has 14 residues. The CDR3 loop is CASSSRSLAREAFF. The CDR3 coding sequence is TGTGCCAGCAGTTCCCGGAGTCTCGCCCGTGAAGCTTTCTTT.

J is TRBJ1-6 and V is TRBV4-1; 7 nucleotides match TRBD1. J lost 4 bases, V lost 0 bases, and 6 bases had no gene match. The CDR3 contains 17 residues. In germline, CDR1 is MGHRA, CDR2 YSYEKL. CDR3 bases: TGCGCCAGCAGCCAAGATTTACAGGGGTCGTATAATTCACCCCTCCACTTT. It encodes CASSQDLQGSYNSPLHF.

The genes are TRBV25-1 and TRBJ2-6; TRBD1 aligns across 10 bases. The CDR3 runs 16 residues. CDR1 MGHDK and CDR2 SYGVNS come from the germline V gene. With 3 bases clipped from V and 2 bases from J, the junction kept 1 base outside the gene matches. The CDR3, as DNA: TGTGCCAGCAGTGAGGGACAGGGGACTGGGGCCAACGTCCTGACTTTC. Amino acid sequence: CASSEGQGTGANVLTF.

This sequence joins TRBV2 and TRBJ2-3; no definite D call. V dropped 8 bases and J dropped 6 bases, with 15 bases sitting between them. CDR1 and CDR2 from the germline V gene are SNHLY and FYNNEI. CDR3 size: 13 residues. In DNA, the CDR3 is TGTGCCAGCCGGCCCTCCTCGGGTGATACGCAGTATTTT. Its protein product is CASRPSSGDTQYF.

The table lists this clone with a count of one. V usage is TRBV28 and J usage is TRBJ2-3, with D hard to call. V was pared by 1 base and J by 7 bases, with 15 bases between. The CDR3 has 15 amino acids. The germline V gene has CDR1 MDHEN and CDR2 SYDVKM. The CDR3 reads CASSLLRLQINTQYF. DNA for the CDR3: TGTGCCAGCAGTTTATTACGGTTACAGATAAATACGCAGTATTTT.